There are a few counts of the clone carrying this T cell receptor beta chain. Its target is not known. TCRdb recomputed calls from the reads with MiXCR, one row per CDR3 protein. The sample holds tens of thousands of distinct CDR3 sequences; 20% to 25% are singletons and the top ten take approximately 68%. This specimen comes from a study of T cell repertoires in cytomegalovirus infection. Overall study: Through public TCR beta signatures, both CMV infection and matching HLA type were indicated.

CDR3 length: 15 residues. Trimming at V came to 11 bases and at J to 2 bases, leaving 13 bases not matched to a gene. Findings and limits, study-wide: Dominating the ex vivo response were TCR beta clonotypes that were CMV-specific and HLA-C-restricted. There were carriers of CMV plus the relevant HLA, and cumulative public TCR beta family frequency identified them.

Sequencing used CD8+ T cells from cultured PBMCs, obtained from culture after CMV antigen stimulation. The origin of this receptor is a human donor in good health (CMV status not recorded). Some clones in this sample may be carry-over from other donors' samples. J is TRBJ1-1 and V is TRBV12-3 or TRBV12-4; 8 positions match TRBD1. The CDR3 sequence: CASSPPTGENTEAFF. In DNA form, the CDR3 reads TGTGCCTCTTCGCCACCGACAGGGGAAAACACTGAAGCTTTCTTT.